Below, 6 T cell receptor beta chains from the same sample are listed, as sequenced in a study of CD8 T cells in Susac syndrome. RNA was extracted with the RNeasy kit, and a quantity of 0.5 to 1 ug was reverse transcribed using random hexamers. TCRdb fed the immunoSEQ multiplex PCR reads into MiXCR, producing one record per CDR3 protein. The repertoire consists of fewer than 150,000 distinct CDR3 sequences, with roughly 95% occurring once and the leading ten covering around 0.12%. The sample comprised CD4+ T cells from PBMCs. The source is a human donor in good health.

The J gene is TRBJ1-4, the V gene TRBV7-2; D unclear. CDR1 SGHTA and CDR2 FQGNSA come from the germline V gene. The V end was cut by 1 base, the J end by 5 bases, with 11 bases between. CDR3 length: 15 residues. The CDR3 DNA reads TGTGCCAGCAGCTTAGGTGCCGGGCCGAATGAAAAACTGTTTTTT. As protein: CASSLGAGPNEKLFF.

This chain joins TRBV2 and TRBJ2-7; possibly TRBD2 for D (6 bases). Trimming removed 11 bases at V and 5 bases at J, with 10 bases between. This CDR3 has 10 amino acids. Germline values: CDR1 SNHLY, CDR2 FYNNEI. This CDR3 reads CALGSHEQYF. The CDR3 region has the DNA TGTGCCCTCGGGAGTCACGAGCAGTACTTC.

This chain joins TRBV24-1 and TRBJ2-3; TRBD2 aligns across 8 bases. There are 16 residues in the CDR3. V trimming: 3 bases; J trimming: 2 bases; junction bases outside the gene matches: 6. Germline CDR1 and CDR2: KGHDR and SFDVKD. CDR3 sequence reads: CATSDPGTRTTDTQYF. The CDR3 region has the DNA TGTGCCACCAGTGATCCCGGGACTAGGACCACAGATACGCAGTATTTT.

The CDR3 nucleotides are TGTGCCAGCAGCTCGGTAAATGAAAAACTGTTTTTT. Encoded protein: CASSSVNEKLFF. The chain combines TRBV12-3 or TRBV12-4 with TRBJ1-4; D ambiguous. The V end lost 6 bases, the J end lost 5 bases, and 7 bases lay between the germline ends. This CDR3 comprises 12 residues.

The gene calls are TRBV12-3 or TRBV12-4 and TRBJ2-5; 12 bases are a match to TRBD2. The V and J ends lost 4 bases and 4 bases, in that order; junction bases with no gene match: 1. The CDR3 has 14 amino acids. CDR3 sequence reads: CASSWTSGIETQYF. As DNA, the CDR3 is TGTGCCAGCAGTTGGACTAGCGGGATAGAGACCCAGTACTTC.

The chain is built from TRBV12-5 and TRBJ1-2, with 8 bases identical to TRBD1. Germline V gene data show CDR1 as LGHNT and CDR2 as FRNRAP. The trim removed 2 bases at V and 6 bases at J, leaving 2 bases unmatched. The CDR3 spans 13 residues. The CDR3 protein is CASGLQGAHGYTF. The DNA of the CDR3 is TGTGCTAGTGGTTTGCAGGGGGCGCATGGCTACACCTTC.